These 14 T cell receptor beta chains came from one sample sequenced in a study of T cells in Graves' hyperthyroidism and ophthalmopathy. The TCR beta CDR3 regions underwent amplification using RNA transcripts as the source. The HTBI primer set drove a first-round RT-PCR of the TCR CDR3. TCRdb re-analysed the multiplex PCR reads in MiXCR, keeping a single row per CDR3 protein. In the table there are about 350,000 distinct CDR3 sequences, 18% of which are singletons. The sample was blood. Receptors originate from a woman in her thirties or forties with Graves' ophthalmopathy.

The chain joins TRBV12-3 or TRBV12-4 to TRBJ1-5; possible D gene TRBD1, 6 bases. The CDR3 covers 17 residues. Deletions cut 6 bases from V and 0 bases from J, with 18 bases between. This CDR3 reads CASRPTGQMYSNQPQHF. The DNA of the CDR3 is TGTGCCAGCAGACCAACCGGACAGATGTATAGCAATCAGCCCCAGCATTTT.

This clonotype showed up many times. The chain employs TRBV2 and TRBJ2-7; the D gene could be TRBD1 or TRBD2 (6 bases each). Between the trimmed V and J ends, which lost 3 bases and 3 bases, there was a span of 18 bases. The CDR3 sequence is 16 residues long. The V gene's germline CDR1 is SNHLY and CDR2 FYNNEI. The CDR3 is CASSEGGPFDYYEQYF. The CDR3 nucleotides read TGTGCCAGCAGTGAGGGGGGCCCTTTCGACTACTACGAGCAGTACTTC. Complete variable domain (other parts from reference TRBV2 and TRBJ2-7): EPEVTQTPSHQVTQMGQEVILRCVPISNHLYFYWYRQILGQKVEFLVSFYNNEISEKSEIFDDQFSVERPDGSNFTLKIRSTKLEDSAMYFCASSEGGPFDYYEQYFGPGTRLTVT.

This clonotype has a count of ten or more. Here the CDR3 reads CASSQRQGAGGYTF. The DNA of the CDR3 is TGTGCCAGCAGCCAACGCCAGGGGGCCGGTGGCTACACCTTC. This chain uses TRBV7-8 with TRBJ1-2; 8 positions agree with TRBD1. The V and J ends lost 5 bases and 7 bases, in that order; junction bases with no gene match: 9. Germline loops: CDR1 SGHVS, CDR2 FQNEAQ. There are 14 residues in the CDR3.

This clonotype showed up many times. V and J are TRBV6-2 or TRBV6-3 and TRBJ2-2, with TRBD2 identical over 9 bases. The CDR3 has 16 amino acids. Looked up from germline, CDR1 is MNHEY and CDR2 is SVGEGT. Germline trimming cut 7 bases from V and 6 bases from J; bases unmatched to any gene: 12. The CDR3 DNA is TGTGCCAGCATTCGTAGCGGGGGAAAGGGCGCCGGGGAGCTGTTTTTT. It encodes CASIRSGGKGAGELFF.

This clonotype showed up many times. This chain joins TRBV4-1 and TRBJ1-5, with D possibly TRBD1 on 5 matching bases. V gave up 2 bases and J gave up 7 bases, with 15 bases separating them. Germline V lookup: CDR1 MGHRA, CDR2 YSYEKL. CDR3 length: 15 amino acids. CDR3 coding DNA: TGCGCCAGCAGCCAAAATCTGGTGGAGGGGCAGCCCCAGCATTTT. Amino acid sequence: CASSQNLVEGQPQHF.

This clonotype was observed many times. This chain uses TRBV20-1 with TRBJ2-2; D remains ambiguous. Germline CDR1 reads DFQATT; CDR2 reads SNEGSKA (reference sequence). The CDR3 has 12 amino acids. V gave up 5 bases and J gave up 2 bases, with 6 bases separating them. The CDR3 coding sequence is TGCAGTGCTCCAGTTAACACCGGGGAGCTGTTTTTT. Its translation is CSAPVNTGELFF.

The chain has TRBV2 and TRBJ2-7, with a weak D call TRBD2 (5 bases). Germline V gene lookup returns CDR1 SNHLY and CDR2 FYNNEI. The V and J ends lost 6 bases and 0 bases respectively, with 9 bases between them. The CDR3 covers 13 residues. The CDR3 region has the DNA TGTGCCAGCAGAAATGAGGGCTCCTACGAGCAGTACTTC. It encodes CASRNEGSYEQYF.

This clonotype was seen at least ten times. The V and J genes are TRBV19 and TRBJ2-7; 8 positions agree with TRBD2. The CDR3 has 16 amino acids. The trim removed 5 bases at V and 0 bases at J, leaving 9 bases unmatched. Germline V gene lookup returns CDR1 LNHDA and CDR2 SQIVND (reference sequence). The CDR3 here is CASSLSGGRSSYEQYF. CDR3 DNA: TGTGCCAGTAGTCTATCGGGCGGGAGGAGCTCCTACGAGCAGTACTTC.

This clonotype appeared many times. The chain couples TRBV11-3 to TRBJ1-1, with unresolved D. Trimming stripped 3 bases from V and 6 bases from J, with 14 bases between. CDR1 SGHNT and CDR2 YENEEA come from the germline V gene. CDR3 length equals 14 residues. The CDR3 bases are TGTGCCAGCAGCTTGGGGATTGGCCCAGCTGAAGCTTTCTTT. Translated, it gives CASSLGIGPAEAFF.

This clonotype was detected ten times or more. The chain combines TRBV7-8 with TRBJ2-5; 7 nucleotides align to TRBD1. Germline trimming cut 5 bases from V and 5 bases from J; bases unmatched to any gene: 8. This CDR3 is built from 14 residues. The V gene's germline CDR1 is SGHVS and CDR2 FQNEAQ. The chain's CDR3 is CASSPDRYLETQYF. In DNA form, the CDR3 reads TGTGCCAGCAGCCCGGACAGGTATCTGGAGACCCAGTACTTC.

Many counts were recorded for this clonotype. The V gene is TRBV6-1, the J gene TRBJ1-5; 7 nucleotides match TRBD1. The J segment lost 2 bases and the V segment lost 4 bases, leaving 5 bases of the junction unmatched. Germline V lookup: CDR1 MNHNS, CDR2 SASEGT. The CDR3 is 15 residues long. CDR3 in DNA: TGTGCCAGCAGTGTACAGGGGAATGGCAATCAGCCCCAGCATTTT. This sequence encodes CASSVQGNGNQPQHF.

This clonotype was observed at least ten times. V gene TRBV6-5 combines with J gene TRBJ2-2; D is ambiguous. Germline V gene data show CDR1 as MNHEY and CDR2 as SVGAGI. The CDR3 totals 15 residues. V gave up 11 bases and J gave up 0 bases, with 16 bases separating them. For the CDR3, the DNA is TGTGCCTCTCAGAGGAGACATACGAACACCGGGGAGCTGTTTTTT. It codes for CASQRRHTNTGELFF.

There are many counts of this clonotype. This chain uses TRBV11-2 with TRBJ2-7; 9 positions agree with TRBD1. The germline V gene has CDR1 SGHAT and CDR2 FQNNGV. This CDR3 has 15 residues. The J segment lost 4 bases and the V segment lost 4 bases, leaving 8 bases of the junction unmatched. CDR3 coding DNA: TGTGCCAGCAGCTCTTACAAACAGGGGGCTTACGAGCAGTACTTC. Translated, it gives CASSSYKQGAYEQYF.

Many counts were recorded for this clonotype. The gene calls are TRBV10-3 and TRBJ2-2; 14 bases fit TRBD2. Germline CDR1 and CDR2: ENHRY and SYGVKD. The CDR3 has 16 amino acids. Unmatched junction bases numbered 11, after V lost 10 bases and J lost 7 bases. CDR3 sequence: CATQRGLAGDGGELFF. CDR3 nucleotides: TGTGCCACCCAAAGGGGACTAGCGGGAGACGGCGGGGAGCTGTTTTTT.